This TCR beta chain originates from a study of T and B cells in COVID-19 patients. Multiplex PCR with BIOMED2 TRB-A/B primer pools amplified TRB rearrangements. TCRdb redid the calling of the multiplex PCR reads with MiXCR, one entry per CDR3 protein. Counted here are 11,000 to 15,000 distinct CDR3 sequences, under 35% occurring once; the ten biggest clones make up about 7%. Study-wide results and caveats: In COVID-19 patients, T cell receptor beta variable and joining gene use was reportedly strongly skewed.

This CDR3 is built from 12 residues. Deletions cut 7 bases from V and 5 bases from J, with 11 bases between. Germline-derived CDR1 and CDR2 are MNHEY and SMNVEV (reference sequence). Details on this clonotype: The antigen is unknown.

Blood genomic DNA input for TRB amplification was roughly 250-500 ng. The TCR sequence derives from a human donor who had recovered from COVID-19. Specimen: blood. The gene calls are TRBV27 and TRBJ1-2; the D gene is possibly TRBD1 (5 bases). CDR3 sequence reads: CASTTVGYGYTF. For the CDR3, the DNA is TGTGCCAGCACGACAGTAGGATATGGCTACACCTTC.